These T cell receptor beta chains were read from a single sample in a study of T cells in Graves' hyperthyroidism and ophthalmopathy. A single record per CDR3 protein comes from TCRdb applying MiXCR to the multiplex PCR reads. This sample has 200,000 or so distinct CDR3 sequences, with about a sixth found just once. Sequences were obtained from blood. Receptors were obtained from a woman in her forties or fifties with Graves' hyperthyroidism. Both conserved end residues are part of each CDR3. The D gene is left open where the match is weak. Rows give clone size only sometimes, using once, few, many, or a class for an expanded clone.

D gene: NA
clone size: NA
V gene: TRBV28
J gene: TRBJ2-3
CDR3 length: 17
CDR3 DNA: TGTGCCAGCAGTCCGCCCCTTGTAGCGCAAGACACAGATACGCAGTATTTT
CDR3 protein: CASSPPLVAQDTDTQYF

D gene: TRBD2
clone size: many
V gene: TRBV5-1
J gene: TRBJ2-2
CDR3 length: 16
CDR3 DNA: TGCGCCAGCAGCTTGGAGAGCGGGAGTTACACCGGGGAGCTGTTTTTT
CDR3 protein: CASSLESGSYTGELFF

D gene: NA
clone size: many
V gene: TRBV11-2
J gene: TRBJ2-7
CDR3 length: 13
CDR3 DNA: TGTGCCAGCAGCTTAGTACAAGTTTACGAGCAGTACTTC
CDR3 protein: CASSLVQVYEQYF

D gene: NA
clone size: NA
V gene: TRBV10-3
J gene: TRBJ1-2
CDR3 length: 13
CDR3 DNA: TGTGCCATCCTTAGTGTAAACAGGCCTGGCTACACCTTC
CDR3 protein: CAILSVNRPGYTF

D gene: TRBD1
clone size: many
V gene: TRBV12-3/TRBV12-4
J gene: TRBJ2-1
CDR3 length: 14
CDR3 DNA: TGTGCCAGCAGCCCGGACAGGTCCTACAATGAGCAGTTCTTC
CDR3 protein: CASSPDRSYNEQFF

D gene: NA
clone size: few
V gene: TRBV5-8
J gene: TRBJ1-5
CDR3 length: 11
CDR3 DNA: TGTGCCAGCCTCCCAAGGGCGCCCCAGCATTTT
CDR3 protein: CASLPRAPQHF

D gene: NA
clone size: many
V gene: TRBV11-2
J gene: TRBJ2-2
CDR3 length: 15
CDR3 DNA: TGTGCCAGCAGCTTAGCGGGACAGAACACCGGGGAGCTGTTTTTT
CDR3 protein: CASSLAGQNTGELFF

D gene: NA
clone size: many
V gene: TRBV20-1
J gene: TRBJ1-5
CDR3 length: 15
CDR3 DNA: TGCAGTGCTAGGGGTGGGGAATGGGTAAATCAGCCCCAGCATTTT
CDR3 protein: CSARGGEWVNQPQHF

D gene: NA
clone size: NA
V gene: TRBV6-1
J gene: TRBJ1-1
CDR3 length: 15
CDR3 DNA: TGTGCCAGCAGTGACCCGGGGTGGAGGAACACTGAAGCTTTCTTT
CDR3 protein: CASSDPGWRNTEAFF

D gene: NA
clone size: NA
V gene: TRBV24-1
J gene: TRBJ2-7
CDR3 length: 12
CDR3 DNA: TGTGCCACAGGGTCACCCTCCTACGAGCAGTACTTC
CDR3 protein: CATGSPSYEQYF

D gene: TRBD2
clone size: NA
V gene: TRBV5-4
J gene: TRBJ2-1
CDR3 length: 14
CDR3 DNA: TGTGCCATAAGGACTAGCGGGAGTGACAATGAGCAGTTCTTC
CDR3 protein: CAIRTSGSDNEQFF

D gene: TRBD1
clone size: many
V gene: TRBV13
J gene: TRBJ2-5
CDR3 length: 17
CDR3 DNA: TGTGCCAGCAGCTTAGGCCTAATTCGGACAGGACAAGAGACCCAGTACTTC
CDR3 protein: CASSLGLIRTGQETQYF

D gene: TRBD2
clone size: NA
V gene: TRBV3-1
J gene: TRBJ2-5
CDR3 length: 17
CDR3 DNA: TGTGCCAGCAGCCTAGACGGACTAGCGGAGCCCCAAGAGACCCAGTACTTC
CDR3 protein: CASSLDGLAEPQETQYF

D gene: NA
clone size: many
V gene: TRBV18
J gene: TRBJ2-1
CDR3 length: 14
CDR3 DNA: TGTGCCAGCTCACCACCGTGGCCGAGCCCGGAGCAGTTCTTC
CDR3 protein: CASSPPWPSPEQFF

D gene: TRBD1
clone size: few
V gene: TRBV6-1
J gene: TRBJ2-1
CDR3 length: 17
CDR3 DNA: TGTGCCAGCAACCCGGGACAGGGAGCAATAATAGACAATGAGCAGTTCTTC
CDR3 protein: CASNPGQGAIIDNEQFF

D gene: TRBD2
clone size: many
V gene: TRBV30
J gene: TRBJ2-1
CDR3 length: 11
CDR3 DNA: TGTGCCTGGAGCGCGGGGGATGAGCAGTTCTTC
CDR3 protein: CAWSAGDEQFF

D gene: NA
clone size: few
V gene: TRBV30
J gene: TRBJ2-2
CDR3 length: 15
CDR3 DNA: TGTGCCTGGAGTGTACGGGGGCTTGACACCGGGGAGCTGTTTTTT
CDR3 protein: CAWSVRGLDTGELFF

D gene: TRBD2
clone size: NA
V gene: TRBV29-1
J gene: TRBJ2-7
CDR3 length: 16
CDR3 DNA: TGCAGCGTTGAGGCACCCGGGACTAGCGGCTCCTACGAGCAGTACTTC
CDR3 protein: CSVEAPGTSGSYEQYF

D gene: NA
clone size: many
V gene: TRBV12-3/TRBV12-4
J gene: TRBJ2-1
CDR3 length: 11
CDR3 DNA: TGTGCCAGCAGATTATACAATGAGCAGTTCTTC
CDR3 protein: CASRLYNEQFF

D gene: NA
clone size: few
V gene: TRBV12-5
J gene: TRBJ2-7
CDR3 length: 15
CDR3 DNA: TGTGCTAGTGGTTTTGGCAGGGTGGGAATCTACGAGCAGTACTTC
CDR3 protein: CASGFGRVGIYEQYF

D gene: TRBD1
clone size: many
V gene: TRBV11-3
J gene: TRBJ2-2
CDR3 length: 15
CDR3 DNA: TGTGCCAGCAGCCTCGGACAGGCGAACACCGGGGAGCTGTTTTTT
CDR3 protein: CASSLGQANTGELFF

D gene: NA
clone size: many
V gene: TRBV9
J gene: TRBJ2-1
CDR3 length: 17
CDR3 DNA: TGTGCCAGCAGCGTAGGGGGGGCGGGAGAATTGGACAATGAGCAGTTCTTC
CDR3 protein: CASSVGGAGELDNEQFF

D gene: TRBD1
clone size: NA
V gene: TRBV18
J gene: TRBJ1-5
CDR3 length: 16
CDR3 DNA: TGTGCCAGCTCACCAGGGACAGGGGGTAGCAATCAGCCCCAGCATTTT
CDR3 protein: CASSPGTGGSNQPQHF

D gene: TRBD1
clone size: NA
V gene: TRBV7-9
J gene: TRBJ1-2
CDR3 length: 14
CDR3 DNA: TGTGCCAGCAGCTTGGACAGGGGGCGAGGTACCGACACCTTC
CDR3 protein: CASSLDRGRGTDTF

D gene: NA
clone size: many
V gene: TRBV24-1
J gene: TRBJ2-5
CDR3 length: 16
CDR3 DNA: TGTGCCACCAGCCACCCACGGGCGGAGTACCAAGAGACCCAGTACTTC
CDR3 protein: CATSHPRAEYQETQYF

D gene: NA
clone size: NA
V gene: TRBV5-4
J gene: TRBJ2-1
CDR3 length: 13
CDR3 DNA: TGTGCCAGCAGCTTGTGGCAGGGCACTGAGCAGTTCTTC
CDR3 protein: CASSLWQGTEQFF

D gene: TRBD1
clone size: NA
V gene: TRBV2
J gene: TRBJ1-1
CDR3 length: 14
CDR3 DNA: TGTGCCAGCAGTGAGGAGTCAGGGGGCACTGAAGCTTTCTTT
CDR3 protein: CASSEESGGTEAFF

D gene: NA
clone size: many
V gene: TRBV6-2/TRBV6-3
J gene: TRBJ2-2
CDR3 length: 15
CDR3 DNA: TGTGCCAGCAGCCTGACAGTTCCGGACACCGGGGAGCTGTTTTTT
CDR3 protein: CASSLTVPDTGELFF

D gene: NA
clone size: many
V gene: TRBV20-1
J gene: TRBJ1-5
CDR3 length: 17
CDR3 DNA: TGCAGTGCTAGAGAACAAGGGTTCCGGATTAGCAATCAGCCCCAGCATTTT
CDR3 protein: CSAREQGFRISNQPQHF

D gene: NA
clone size: few
V gene: TRBV30
J gene: TRBJ2-3
CDR3 length: 13
CDR3 DNA: TGTGCCTGGAGTGTAGGTCACACAGATACGCAGTATTTT
CDR3 protein: CAWSVGHTDTQYF

D gene: NA
clone size: many
V gene: TRBV20-1
J gene: TRBJ2-1
CDR3 length: 15
CDR3 DNA: TGCAGTGCCAGAAGCGGTAGCGTGGGGTCCAATGAGCAGTTCTTC
CDR3 protein: CSARSGSVGSNEQFF

D gene: TRBD2
clone size: many
V gene: TRBV7-3
J gene: TRBJ2-5
CDR3 length: 15
CDR3 DNA: TGTGCCAGCAGCTTAACTAGCGGGAGAGAAGAGACCCAGTACTTC
CDR3 protein: CASSLTSGREETQYF

D gene: TRBD1
clone size: NA
V gene: TRBV20-1
J gene: TRBJ1-3
CDR3 length: 14
CDR3 DNA: TGCAGTGCTAGTAGACAGGGTGCTGGAAACACCATATATTTT
CDR3 protein: CSASRQGAGNTIYF